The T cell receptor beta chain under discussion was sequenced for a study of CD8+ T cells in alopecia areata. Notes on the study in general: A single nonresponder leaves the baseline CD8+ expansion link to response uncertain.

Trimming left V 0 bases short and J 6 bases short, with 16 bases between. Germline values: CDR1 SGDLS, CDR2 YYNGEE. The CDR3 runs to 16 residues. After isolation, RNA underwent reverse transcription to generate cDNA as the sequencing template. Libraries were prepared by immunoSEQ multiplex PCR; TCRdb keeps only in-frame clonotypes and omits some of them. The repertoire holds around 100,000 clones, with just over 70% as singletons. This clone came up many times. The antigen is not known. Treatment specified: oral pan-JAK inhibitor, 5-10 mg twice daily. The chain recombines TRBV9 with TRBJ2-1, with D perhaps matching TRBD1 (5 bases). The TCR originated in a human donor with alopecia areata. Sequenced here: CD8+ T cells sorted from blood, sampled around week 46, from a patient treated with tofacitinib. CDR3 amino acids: CASSVEGRGGGNEQFF. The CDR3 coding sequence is TGTGCCAGCAGCGTAGAGGGTAGGGGTGGTGGCAATGAGCAGTTCTTC.